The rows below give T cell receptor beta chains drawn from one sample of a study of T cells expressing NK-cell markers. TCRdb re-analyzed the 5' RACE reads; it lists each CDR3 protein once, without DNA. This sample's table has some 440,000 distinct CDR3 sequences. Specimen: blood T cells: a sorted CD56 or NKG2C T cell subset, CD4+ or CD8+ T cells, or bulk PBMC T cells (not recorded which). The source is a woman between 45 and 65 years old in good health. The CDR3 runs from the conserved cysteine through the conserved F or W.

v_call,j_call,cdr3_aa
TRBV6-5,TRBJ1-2,CASSTYTILNYGYTF
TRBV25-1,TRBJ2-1,CASSEWGPRQWTSGRANEQFF
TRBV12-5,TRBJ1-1,CASGLVQGQNTEAFF
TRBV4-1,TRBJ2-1,CASRASGSGEQFF
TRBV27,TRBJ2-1,CASSLRPPSSSYNEQFF
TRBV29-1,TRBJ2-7,CSVTGADSYEQYF
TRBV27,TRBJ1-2,CASRGGLGAYGYTF
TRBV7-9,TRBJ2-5,CASSWTSVETQYF
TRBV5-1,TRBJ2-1,CATHQGGSGNEQFF
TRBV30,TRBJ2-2,CAFSRASGSDGELFF
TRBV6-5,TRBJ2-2,CASAGTANTGELFF
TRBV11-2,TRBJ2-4,CASSPGTRITFTSLAKNIQYF
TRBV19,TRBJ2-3,CASSTLVPGQARKDTQYF
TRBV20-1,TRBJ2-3,CSSRGPWGDTQYF
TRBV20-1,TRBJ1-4,CSATRTGPPGKLFF
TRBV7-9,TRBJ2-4,CASSLKGPGNIQYF
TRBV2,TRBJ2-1,CASSEARTSEGNEQFF
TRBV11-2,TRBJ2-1,CASSLEGLSTRFGEQFF
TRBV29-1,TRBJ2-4,CSVEEVGAGTKNIQYF
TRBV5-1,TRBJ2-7,CASSHRLAGIYEQYF
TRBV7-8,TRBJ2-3,CASAGADTQYF
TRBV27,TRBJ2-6,CASSLRGWGVGANVLTF
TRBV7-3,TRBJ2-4,CASSSGAEQIQYF
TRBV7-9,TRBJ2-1,CANTITREQFF
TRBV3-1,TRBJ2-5,CASSQSTETQYF
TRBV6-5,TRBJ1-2,CASSPATGGVYGYTF
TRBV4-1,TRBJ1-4,CASSQVGTRNEKLFF
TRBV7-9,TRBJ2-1,CASSWNQGENEQFF
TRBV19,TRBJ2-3,CASSNGLAGRTDTQYF
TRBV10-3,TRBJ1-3,CAIKDSGNTIYF
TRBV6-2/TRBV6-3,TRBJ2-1,CASSGQLGEQFF
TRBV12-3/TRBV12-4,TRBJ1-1,CASSLQGGGRNTEAFF
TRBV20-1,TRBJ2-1,CSASYPRPPYNEQFF
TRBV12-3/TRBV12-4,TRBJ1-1,CASSTTTGYTEAFF
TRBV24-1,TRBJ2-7,CATSGRGSYEQYF
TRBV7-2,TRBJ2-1,CASSLLRGVYNEQFF
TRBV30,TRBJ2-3,CAWSVLQPSGTRTDTQYF
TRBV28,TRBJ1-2,CASSLKGDANYGYTF
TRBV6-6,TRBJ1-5,CASTYRGGQPQHF
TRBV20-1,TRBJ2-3,CSASSLAGRAGDTQYF
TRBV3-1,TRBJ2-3,CASSQGSAWYF
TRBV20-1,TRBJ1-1,CSARDPLYVFTEAFF
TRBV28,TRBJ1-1,CASSLFGQLVTEAFF
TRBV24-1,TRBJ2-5,CATGVRETQYF
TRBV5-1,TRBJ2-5,CASSYPNQRETQYF
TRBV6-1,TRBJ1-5,CASISGGLAGNQPQHF
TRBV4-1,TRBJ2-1,CASSQGVTGYNEQFF
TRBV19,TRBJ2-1,CASSILGAEQFF
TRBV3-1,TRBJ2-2,CASRRWDRQTGELFF